The following is a TCR beta chain sequence with its context. This clonotype was seen repeatedly, ten times or more. Its antigen is currently not known. No much larger clonotype is one base removed from it; base qualities were not supplied. The germline V gene specifies SGHTA as CDR1 and FQGNSA as CDR2. Deletion took 1 base off V and 0 bases off J, with a span of 10 bases between the germline ends. The CDR3 covers 16 residues, taking in both the cysteine and the phenylalanine. The sequence is cut down to CDR3 DNA, 48 bases in frame from base 1. The intended sense of this specimen's treatment or condition label: in vitro stimulation with specific CMV peptide epitopes to enrich CMV-specific T cells. TCRdb names Illumina HiSeq 1500 as the instrument used. Starting from the raw public reads, TCRdb applied fastp trimming at Q25, assembled clones with MiXCR and retained in-frame beta chains. Records with the same CDR3 protein are collapsed into one entry carrying the most frequent genes and DNA. The sample data list about 900,000 distinct CDR3 sequences, and around 32% of these were observed just once. The top ten clones comprise around 15% of the sample.

This record comes from a study of T cell repertoires in cytomegalovirus infection (dated by TCRdb to the late 2010s). In the study overall: Alongside well-studied HLA-B-restricted epitopes, the peptide stimulations were aimed at recently identified HLA-C-restricted CMV epitopes, whose presentation resists viral immunomodulation. Donor HLA type was relevant to the analysis, because carriage of CMV infection together with the matching HLA type was indicated by public TCR beta signatures.

Broad study findings and their caveats: In the ex vivo response, HLA-C-restricted CMV-specific TCR beta clonotypes were dominant, and in two of eight donors the single most frequent clonotype came from this HLA-C-restricted group. Carriers of CMV infection plus the relevant HLA type were discriminated by the cumulative frequency of public TCR beta family members in the study cohort and in an independent roughly 340-donor cohort.

The sequence was obtained from a human donor in good health (CMV status not recorded). Some clones in this sample may be carry-over from other donors' samples. The source material was cultured CD8+ T cells from PBMCs, sampled from culture after CMV antigen stimulation. The rearrangement combines TRBV7-2 with TRBJ1-5; TRBD1 is possibly the D segment (5 matching bases). The CDR3 region reads CASSLGRTFSNQPQHF. The bases are TGTGCCAGCAGCTTAGGGAGGACATTTAGCAATCAGCCCCAGCATTTT.